In this sample, the clone carrying this T cell receptor beta chain turned up a few times. Antigen: not known. The CDR3 totals 12 residues. CDR1 is KGHDR, CDR2 SFDVKD, per germline. The V gene lost 2 bases and the J gene lost 5 bases, with 6 bases spanning the gap. This sample is drawn from a study of T-cell memory formation after mild COVID-19. Study context: Clustering of TCRs was largely donor specific.

Study observations and caveats: Clones that shrank (day 15 to 85) were balanced CD4/CD8, whereas later expanders leaned CD4+. Nothing showed for sure that second-wave clones peaking on day 37 were SARS-CoV-2 specific.

TCRdb reprocessed the 5' RACE reads via MiXCR and lists one record per CDR3 protein. The data hold over 130,000 distinct CDR3 sequences, with roughly 13% observed a single time. This clonotype was obtained from an adult woman who had mild COVID-19 (a few samples of this study predate the infection). Cell type and time point are not known. The sample taken for sequencing was PBMCs or a T cell subset sorted from them (not recorded which). V is TRBV24-1 and J is TRBJ2-7; D is unclear. The CDR3 spells CATSDYEDEQYF. CDR3 bases: TGTGCCACCAGTGATTATGAGGACGAGCAGTACTTC.